These 23 T cell receptor beta chains came from one sample sequenced in a study of T cells in localized non-small cell lung cancer (dated by TCRdb to the early 2020s). The library was built by means of the immunoSEQ multiplex PCR assay. As stored in TCRdb, this immuneACCESS dataset retains in-frame rearrangements with V and J assigned. A fraction of the clones does not appear; measured against another copy, unresolved V genes explain less than half of the discrepancy, and the remainder lacks a known reason. Present in this sample are about 22,000 clones, 88% of which were seen just once. Roughly 20% of the sample belongs to the ten largest clones. Source: PBMCs, taken before any cancer treatment. These receptors came from a man aged 40 to 70 with stage II squamous cell lung carcinoma.

The rearrangement uses TRBV25-1 and TRBJ2-3; 13 nucleotides match TRBD2. There are 15 residues in the CDR3. The germline gives CDR1 MGHDK, CDR2 SYGVNS. After removal of 2 bases from V and 6 bases from J, the junction contained 2 bases not matched to a gene. CDR3 loop: CASSEVTSGRDTQYF. The CDR3 bases are TGTGCCAGCAGTGAAGTGACTAGCGGGAGGGATACGCAGTATTTT.

The chain links TRBV18 to TRBJ1-4, with 7 bases fitting TRBD1. CDR3 length: 16 amino acids. J was trimmed by 3 bases and V by 2 bases; bases with no gene match: 6. Per the germline V gene, CDR1 is KGHSH and CDR2 is LQKENI. The CDR3 loop is CASSPRQGPANEKLFF. In DNA, the CDR3 is TGTGCCAGCTCACCAAGACAGGGTCCAGCTAATGAAAAACTGTTTTTT.

V and J are TRBV27 and TRBJ2-7, with 8 nucleotides matching TRBD1. J gave up 3 bases and V 0 bases, and 7 bases lay outside the gene matches. The CDR3 sequence is 16 residues long. The germline CDR1 and CDR2 sequences are MNHEY and SMNVEV (reference sequence). The CDR3 nucleotides read TGTGCCAGCAGTTTATCCCGGGACAGGCTTAGCTACGAGCAGTACTTC. Translation: CASSLSRDRLSYEQYF.

V is TRBV11-2 and J is TRBJ2-1, with 8 bases fitting TRBD1. Per germline, CDR1 SGHAT and CDR2 FQNNGV. The CDR3 extends over 19 amino acids. The trim removed 4 bases at V and 2 bases at J, leaving 16 bases unmatched. This CDR3 is CASSSIRSLTGAPYNEQFF. CDR3 sequence (DNA): TGTGCCAGCAGCTCGATTCGTTCCTTGACAGGGGCCCCCTACAATGAGCAGTTCTTC.

This chain joins TRBV30 and TRBJ2-1; D remains unclear. Germline CDR1 reads GTSNPN; CDR2 reads SVGIG (reference sequence). The V end was cut by 0 bases, the J end by 0 bases, with 9 bases between. The CDR3 is made up of 15 amino acids. The CDR3 sequence: CAWSVNLASYNEQFF. Written as DNA, the CDR3 is TGTGCCTGGAGTGTGAACTTAGCCTCCTACAATGAGCAGTTCTTC.

This rearrangement joins TRBV19 to TRBJ1-1; D unresolved. V lost 1 base to trimming and J lost 0 bases, with 6 bases between them. Germline V gene data show CDR1 as LNHDA and CDR2 as SQIVND (reference sequence). This CDR3 spans 14 amino acids. CDR3 protein: CASSIGVLNTEAFF. In nucleotides, the CDR3 is TGTGCCAGTAGTATAGGAGTTTTGAACACTGAAGCTTTCTTT.

The V and J genes are TRBV10-2 and TRBJ2-3; no clear D gene. Between the trimmed V and J ends, which lost 0 bases and 4 bases, there was a span of 5 bases. The CDR3 length is 13 residues. Germline V CDR1 and CDR2: WSHSY, SAAADI. In nucleotides, the CDR3 is TGCGCCAGCAGTGAGTCCACTCCAGATACGCAGTATTTT. This codes for CASSESTPDTQYF.

The V gene is TRBV13, the J gene TRBJ1-2; 10 nucleotides agree with TRBD1. V gave up 5 bases and J gave up 5 bases; unmatched junction bases: 8. Germline CDR1 reads PRHDT; CDR2 reads FYEKMQ (reference sequence). The CDR3 has 15 residues. CDR3: CASSPGTGVGYGYTF. The CDR3 nucleotides read TGTGCCAGCAGCCCCGGGACAGGGGTAGGGTATGGCTACACCTTC.

The rearrangement uses TRBV5-1 and TRBJ2-7; D is perhaps TRBD1 (8 bases). Germline CDR1 is SGHRS and CDR2 is YFSETQ. With 1 base removed from V and 7 bases from J, the gap between germline ends came to 21 bases. The CDR3 length is 16 residues. DNA for the CDR3: TGCGCCAGCAGCTTGTTACAGGGGGGGACCTTCGGGGAGCAGTACTTC. Translated, it gives CASSLLQGGTFGEQYF.

The chain has TRBV6-6 and TRBJ1-3, with unresolved D. The CDR3 has 16 amino acids. Trimming removed 0 bases from V and 0 bases from J, with 9 bases in between. Germline CDR1 is MNHNY and CDR2 is SVGAGI (reference sequence). The CDR3 DNA reads TGTGCCAGCAGTTACTCGATACCGAACTCTGGAAACACCATATATTTT. As protein: CASSYSIPNSGNTIYF.

This chain joins TRBV5-1 and TRBJ1-2; D might be TRBD1 (5 bases). V dropped 0 bases and J dropped 9 bases, with 12 bases sitting between them. This CDR3 has 13 amino acids. In germline, CDR1 is SGHRS, CDR2 YFSETQ. The CDR3 spells CASSLELTASYTF. The DNA of the CDR3 is TGCGCCAGCAGCTTGGAGCTGACAGCGAGCTACACCTTC.

J is TRBJ1-2 and V is TRBV4-1; 10 bases fit TRBD1. The trim removed 3 bases at V and 5 bases at J, leaving 15 bases unmatched. CDR3 length equals 18 residues. Looked up from germline, CDR1 is MGHRA and CDR2 is YSYEKL. As DNA, the CDR3 is TGCGCCAGCAGCCAGGGGGACAGGGGCTCCTTCCACCCTTATGGCTACACCTTC. This codes for CASSQGDRGSFHPYGYTF.

V and J are TRBV10-1 and TRBJ2-1, with 11 bases that match TRBD2. With V trimmed by 10 bases and J by 6 bases, 5 bases remained unmatched. In germline, CDR1 is WNHNN, CDR2 SYGVQD (reference sequence). CDR3 length equals 13 residues. This CDR3 is CANFTSGGNEQFF. The DNA for the CDR3 is TGCGCCAACTTCACTAGCGGGGGCAATGAGCAGTTCTTC.

This chain links TRBV28 with TRBJ1-1; D is unresolved. The length of the CDR3 is 14 residues. The germline CDR1 and CDR2 sequences are MDHEN and SYDVKM. Trimming removed 1 base at V and 1 base at J, with 7 bases between. This chain's CDR3 is CASSLYTSNTEAFF. The CDR3 DNA follows: TGTGCCAGCAGTTTATACACCTCGAACACTGAAGCTTTCTTT.

V is TRBV7-6 and J is TRBJ2-2; 9 bases are shared with TRBD2. J was trimmed by 1 base and V by 3 bases; bases with no gene match: 6. CDR3 size: 17 residues. Germline lookup yields CDR1 SGHVS and CDR2 FNYEAQ. The CDR3 DNA reads as TGTGCCAGCAGCTTTAGCCTAGCGGGACTGAACACCGGGGAGCTGTTTTTT. It encodes CASSFSLAGLNTGELFF.

The genes are TRBV7-9 and TRBJ2-7; 8 bases map to TRBD2. The CDR3 is made up of 13 amino acids. Germline assignment: CDR1 SEHNR and CDR2 FQNEAQ (reference sequence). V dropped 5 bases and J dropped 3; count of bases not matched to a gene: 3. For the CDR3, the DNA is TGTGCCAGCAGCCCTGGGACTAGCTACGAGCAGTACTTC. Its translation: CASSPGTSYEQYF.

The V gene is TRBV2, the J gene TRBJ2-1, with D perhaps given as TRBD1 or TRBD2 (6 bases each). The CDR3 totals 11 residues. Per germline, CDR1 SNHLY and CDR2 FYNNEI. The ends were cut back, 7 bases at V and 10 bases at J, with 11 bases in the middle. The CDR3 nucleotides are TGTGCCAGCAATAGCGGACAGGAGCAGTTCTTC. Translating gives CASNSGQEQFF.

This clone was detected only once. The junction differs from germline at one of its ends, possibly a read error. CDR3 coding DNA: TGTGCCAGCAGCTTAGAAGGCATCACAGGGGGCAACTTC. Residues: CASSLEGITGGNF. The V gene is TRBV7-6, the J gene TRBJ2-5; 9 bases line up with TRBD1. The CDR3 runs 13 residues. From germline, CDR1 is SGHVS and CDR2 FNYEAQ.

This chain uses TRBV7-9 with TRBJ2-7; tentatively, D is TRBD1 (6 bases). The CDR3 consists of 17 residues. Between the trimmed V and J ends, which lost 5 bases and 4 bases, there was a span of 24 bases. Germline CDR1 SEHNR, CDR2 FQNEAQ (reference sequence). CDR3 protein: CASSPRTPGQVPYEQYF. CDR3 nucleotides: TGTGCCAGCAGCCCGAGGACCCCGGGACAAGTTCCTTACGAGCAGTACTTC.

CDR3 sequence (DNA): TGTGCCAGCAGCTTACTTACAGCTCACAATGAGCAGTTCTTC. The encoded protein is CASSLLTAHNEQFF. J is TRBJ2-1 and V is TRBV11-1; D gene unclear. The germline V gene encodes CDR1 SGHAT and CDR2 FQDESV (reference sequence). V lost 2 bases, J lost 5 bases, and 10 bases lay in between. The CDR3 length is 14 residues. The entire variable domain, with the rest obtained from reference TRBV11-1 and TRBJ2-1, is as follows: EAEVAQSPRYKITEKSQAVAFWCDPISGHATLYWYRQILGQGPELLVQFQDESVVDDSQLPKDRFSAERLKGVDSTLKIQPAELGDSAMYLCASSLLTAHNEQFFGPGTRLTVL.

This sequence joins TRBV11-2 and TRBJ2-7; TRBD1 aligns across 8 bases. CDR1 and CDR2 (germline): SGHAT, FQNNGV. V was pared by 4 bases and J by 0 bases, with 5 bases of the junction left unmatched. The CDR3 has 15 residues. CDR3 DNA sequence: TGTGCCAGCAGCTCCGGGACAGGTCCCTCCTACGAGCAGTACTTC. Amino acids: CASSSGTGPSYEQYF.

The chain has TRBV9 and TRBJ2-2; the match to TRBD2 covers 10 bases. This CDR3 has 16 amino acids. Trimming cost V 3 bases and J 3 bases; bases outside gene matches: 5. CDR1 SGDLS and CDR2 YYNGEE come from the germline V gene. The CDR3 here is CASSALAGAHTGELFF. The CDR3 nucleotides are TGTGCCAGCAGCGCCCTAGCGGGGGCCCACACCGGGGAGCTGTTTTTT. Combining the CDR3 with reference TRBV9 and TRBJ2-2 gives the whole variable domain DSGVTQTPKHLITATGQRVTLRCSPRSGDLSVYWYQQSLDQGLQFLIQYYNGEERAKGNILERFSAQQFPDLHSELNLSSLELGDSALYFCASSALAGAHTGELFFGEGSRLTVL.

The chain has TRBV5-1 and TRBJ1-1; no definite D call. CDR1 and CDR2 (germline): SGHRS, YFSETQ. Trimming took off 6 bases at V and 3 bases at J, with 12 bases between the two ends. The CDR3 consists of 13 residues. The CDR3: CASTGLGHTEAFF. In DNA, the CDR3 is TGCGCCAGCACAGGACTAGGGCACACTGAAGCTTTCTTT. Looking up the rest from reference TRBV5-1 and TRBJ1-1 gives the full variable domain: KAGVTQTPRYLIKTRGQQVTLSCSPISGHRSVSWYQQTPGQGLQFLFEYFSETQRNKGNFPGRFSGRQFSNSRSEMNVSTLELGDSALYLCASTGLGHTEAFFGQGTRLTVV.